A selection of T cell receptor beta chains follows, all from one sample in a study of graft-versus-host responses after intestinal transplantation. These receptors lack a known antigen. The protocol was immunoSEQ multiplex PCR, while the TCRdb copy is restricted to in-frame clones and leaves out a portion. The sample holds 95,000 to 150,000 clones, 95% seen once. Material: unstimulated CD8+ T cells sorted from spleen or lymph node cells, obtained before intestinal transplant. Receptors were obtained from a human donor who received an intestinal transplant. CDR3s include the opening cysteine and the closing phenylalanine or tryptophan. The order of the fields is J gene, D gene, clone size, V gene, CDR3 DNA, CDR3 protein. A D gene is named only where the DNA matches it firmly. Size values are once, few and many counts, or a class for expanded clones, and some rows have none.

TRBJ2-5	TRBD2	.	TRBV28	TGTGCCAGCAGTTTTATGGGCGGGGGAGAGACCCAGTACTTC	CASSFMGGGETQYF
TRBJ2-5	TRBD2	.	TRBV2	TGTGCCAGCAGCCCTAGCGGGACCGGAGAGACCCAGTACTTC	CASSPSGTGETQYF
TRBJ1-3	.	.	TRBV9	TGTGCCAGCAGCGTAGCTATATCCGGCACCATATATTTT	CASSVAISGTIYF
TRBJ2-1	.	.	TRBV7-2	TGTGCCAGCAGCTTAAGGAAAGGACAGTACAATGAGCAGTTCTTC	CASSLRKGQYNEQFF
TRBJ2-7	TRBD2	.	TRBV19	TGTGCCAGTAGTATAGACCGGACTAGCGGGAGTTACGAGCAGTACTTC	CASSIDRTSGSYEQYF
TRBJ2-3	.	.	TRBV6-1	TGTGCCAGCAGTGAAAAACAGGGTGGAACAGATACGCAGTATTTT	CASSEKQGGTDTQYF
TRBJ2-7	.	.	TRBV5-6	TGTGCCAGCAGCGAAGGACAGAGTTACTACGAGCAGTACTTC	CASSEGQSYYEQYF
TRBJ2-1	.	.	TRBV30	TGTGCCTGGAGTGTGTCTCCGGGAAACTCCTACAATGAGCAGTTCTTC	CAWSVSPGNSYNEQFF
TRBJ2-1	TRBD2	.	TRBV9	TGTGCCAGCAGCGTAGAGGGCGGGAGGGCCGGCAATGAGCAGTTCTTC	CASSVEGGRAGNEQFF
TRBJ2-1	TRBD2	.	TRBV28	TGTGCCAGCAGTTCGTGGGTGGGGACTAGCGCGTACAATGAGCAGTTCTTC	CASSSWVGTSAYNEQFF
TRBJ1-5	.	.	TRBV21-1	TGTGCCAGCAGCAAAGCGAAAAAGAAGAGAAGGACAGGGGGCGATCAGCCCCAGCATTTT	CASSKAKKKRRTGGDQPQHF
TRBJ2-7	.	.	TRBV5-8	TGTGCCAGCAGCCTCAGGACGTCCTACGAGCAGTACTTC	CASSLRTSYEQYF
TRBJ2-7	TRBD1	.	TRBV11-2	TGTGCCAGCAGCCTCGGGACAGGGTTCTACGAGCAGTACTTC	CASSLGTGFYEQYF
TRBJ2-7	.	.	TRBV5-6	TGTGCCAGCAGCTTGTGGGGTGACTACGAGCAGTACTTC	CASSLWGDYEQYF
TRBJ2-2	TRBD1	once	TRBV7-9	TGTGCCAGCAGCCCCCGGGACAGGGGATTCACCGGGGAGCTGTTTTTT	CASSPRDRGFTGELFF
TRBJ2-3	.	.	TRBV9	TGTGCCAGCAGCGTAGGGGCAGATACGCAGTATTTT	CASSVGADTQYF
TRBJ2-1	.	.	TRBV15	TGTGCCACCAGCAGAGTTACGGAGGGTGAGCAGTTCTTC	CATSRVTEGEQFF
TRBJ2-1	TRBD2	.	TRBV7-3	TGTGCCAGCAGCTTAACTAGCGGGAGCAATGAGCAGTTCTTC	CASSLTSGSNEQFF
TRBJ2-7	.	.	TRBV19	TGTGCCAGTAGTACGGCCCTGGGGGGCTCCTACGAGCAGTACTTC	CASSTALGGSYEQYF
TRBJ2-1	.	.	TRBV19	TGTGCCATCAGGGGCACGACCTACAATGAGCAGTTCTTC	CAIRGTTYNEQFF
TRBJ2-1	.	.	TRBV30	TGTGCCTGGAGCCTAGGCAATGAGCAGTTCTTC	CAWSLGNEQFF
TRBJ2-1	TRBD2	.	TRBV7-9	TGTGCCAGCAGCCAAGTAGAAAGCGGGAGGGGAAATGAGCAGTTCTTC	CASSQVESGRGNEQFF
TRBJ1-1	TRBD1	few	TRBV6-5	TGTGCCAGCAGTTACTCTCAGGGGGTGAACACTGAAGCTTTCTTT	CASSYSQGVNTEAFF
TRBJ1-1	.	once	TRBV29-1	TGCAGCGCCCCGGGACAGAACACTGAAGCTTTCTTT	CSAPGQNTEAFF
TRBJ2-7	.	.	TRBV30	TGTGCCTGGAGTCATAGCAGATCCTACGAGCAGTACTTC	CAWSHSRSYEQYF
TRBJ1-4	.	.	TRBV27	TGTGCCAGCAGTTTAAGGGGGTTTCGGGAAAAACTGTTTTTT	CASSLRGFREKLFF
TRBJ2-7	TRBD1	.	TRBV28	TGTGCCAGCACCCCTCGGACAGGGGGCTACGAGCAGTACTTC	CASTPRTGGYEQYF
TRBJ2-1	.	.	TRBV9	TGTGCCAGCAGCGTAGATTTCGGAAGCTCCTGCAATGAGCAGTTCTTC	CASSVDFGSSCNEQFF
TRBJ2-7	TRBD1	.	TRBV4-1	TGCGCCAGCAGCCAAGACGCAGGGGGCTCCTACGAGCAGTACTTC	CASSQDAGGSYEQYF
TRBJ2-5	.	.	TRBV6-5	TGTGCCAGCAGTCAAAATATTCAAGAGACCCAGTACTTC	CASSQNIQETQYF
TRBJ2-7	.	.	TRBV19	TGTGCCAGTAGTATAAAGGGGGTCTCCTACGAGCAGTACTTC	CASSIKGVSYEQYF
TRBJ2-5	TRBD2	.	TRBV9	TGTGCCAGCAGCCTACTAGCGGGAGGGCGGACCCAGTACTTC	CASSLLAGGRTQYF
TRBJ2-7	TRBD1	.	TRBV11-2	TGTGCCAGCAGCTCCCGGGACAGGGTCTCCTACGAGCAGTACTTC	CASSSRDRVSYEQYF
TRBJ2-7	.	.	TRBV14	TGTGCCAGCAGCCAAGTGGAAAGGACAACCTACGAGCAGTACTTC	CASSQVERTTYEQYF
TRBJ1-5	.	.	TRBV2	TGTGCCAGCAGTGAAGGGATTTATAGCAATCAGCCCCAGCATTTT	CASSEGIYSNQPQHF
TRBJ2-3	.	.	TRBV2	TGTGCCAGCAGTGTCGGGACACCCACAGATACGCAGTATTTT	CASSVGTPTDTQYF
TRBJ2-7	.	once	TRBV30	TGTGCCTGGAGGCTGGGAATATCCTACGAGCAGTACTTC	CAWRLGISYEQYF
TRBJ2-1	.	.	TRBV10-3	TGTGCCATCAGTGCCACGGGAGAAGCCTACAATGAGCAGTTCTTC	CAISATGEAYNEQFF
TRBJ2-7	TRBD2	.	TRBV27	TGTGCCAGCAGTTTAGATATCCCGGGAGGTGGAAACTACGAGCAGTACTTC	CASSLDIPGGGNYEQYF
TRBJ2-7	TRBD2	once	TRBV13	TGTGCCAGCAGCTCCGGGACTAGCGGGAGCCCTACCTACGAGCAGTACTTC	CASSSGTSGSPTYEQYF
TRBJ2-7	TRBD2	.	TRBV7-6	TGTGCCAGCAGCTCCGGACTAGCGGGGGACTACGAGCAGTACTTC	CASSSGLAGDYEQYF
TRBJ1-1	.	.	TRBV5-6	TGTGCCAGCAGCTTTCTGAACACTGAAGCTTTCTTT	CASSFLNTEAFF
TRBJ1-2	.	.	TRBV28	TGTGCCAGCATGGAGGGAGGCTATGGCTACACCTTC	CASMEGGYGYTF
TRBJ2-1	.	.	TRBV7-2	TGTGCCAGCAGCTTATCCGGAGCCGACTACAATGAGCAGTTCTTC	CASSLSGADYNEQFF
TRBJ1-2	.	once	TRBV7-9	TGTGCCAGCAGCGGGACTTTAAAGACTCCTGGCTACACCTTC	CASSGTLKTPGYTF
TRBJ2-7	TRBD2	.	TRBV7-6	TGTGCCAGCAGCTCCATACTAGCGGGAAGTCCCTACGAGCAGTACTTC	CASSSILAGSPYEQYF
TRBJ2-7	.	.	TRBV7-9	TGTGCCAGCAGCTTACGGGACCACAGCTCCTACGAGCAGTACTTC	CASSLRDHSSYEQYF
TRBJ2-1	TRBD1	.	TRBV4-1	TGCGCCAGCAGCCAAGACCAGGGGGTGACCTACAATGAGCAGTTCTTC	CASSQDQGVTYNEQFF
TRBJ1-1	.	.	TRBV6-1	TGTGCCAGCAGATGGTACAGGGTTGGTAAGGTAGCTTTCTTT	CASRWYRVGKVAFF
TRBJ1-1	.	.	TRBV5-4	TGTGCCAGCAGCTCGGATGGATGGGGGGCCAGCACTGAAGCTTTCTTT	CASSSDGWGASTEAFF
TRBJ1-1	.	.	TRBV4-3	TGCGCCAGCAGCCAAGATAGTCAGGGTTACACTGAAGCTTTCTTT	CASSQDSQGYTEAFF
TRBJ2-2	.	.	TRBV4-2	TGTGCCAGCAGCCACAAGGGAAAGAACACCGGGGAGCTGTTTTTT	CASSHKGKNTGELFF
TRBJ1-1	.	.	TRBV28	TGTGCCAGCAGTTTAGGTGGGGGGTGGGACACTGAAGCTTTCTTT	CASSLGGGWDTEAFF
TRBJ1-1	TRBD1	.	TRBV7-9	TGTGCCAGCAGGAAGGACAGGAGATCCACTGAAGCTTTCTTT	CASRKDRRSTEAFF
TRBJ2-3	TRBD2	.	TRBV29-1	TGCAGCGTGGGATGGCCCCTCGCCGGGACTAGCGGCACAGATACGCAGTATTTT	CSVGWPLAGTSGTDTQYF
TRBJ1-3	.	.	TRBV12-5	TGTGCTAGTGGGGGGCGGGGGACAATTTTTCCCCGCTCTGGAAACACCATATATTTT	CASGGRGTIFPRSGNTIYF
TRBJ1-1	.	.	TRBV6-5	TGTGCCAGCAGCCCTCCCGTCCCGGCCGCCGCTGAAGCTTTCTTT	CASSPPVPAAAEAFF